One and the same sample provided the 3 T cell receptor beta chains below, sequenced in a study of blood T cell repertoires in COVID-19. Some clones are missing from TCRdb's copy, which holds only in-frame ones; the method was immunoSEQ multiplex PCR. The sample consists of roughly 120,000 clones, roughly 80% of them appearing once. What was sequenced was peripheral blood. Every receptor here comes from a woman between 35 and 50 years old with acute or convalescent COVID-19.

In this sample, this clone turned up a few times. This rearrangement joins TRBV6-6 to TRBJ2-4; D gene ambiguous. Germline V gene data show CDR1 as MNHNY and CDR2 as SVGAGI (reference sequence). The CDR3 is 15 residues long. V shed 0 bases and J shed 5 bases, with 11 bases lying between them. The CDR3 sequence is CASSYSSVNENIQYF. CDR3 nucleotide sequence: TGTGCCAGCAGTTACTCTTCAGTTAATGAAAACATTCAGTACTTC.

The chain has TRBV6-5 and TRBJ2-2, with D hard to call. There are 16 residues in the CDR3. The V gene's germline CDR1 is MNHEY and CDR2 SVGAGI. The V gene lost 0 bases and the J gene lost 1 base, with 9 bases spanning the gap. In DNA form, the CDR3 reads TGTGCCAGCAGTTACTCGCCTAACCTGAACACCGGGGAGCTGTTTTTT. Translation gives CASSYSPNLNTGELFF.

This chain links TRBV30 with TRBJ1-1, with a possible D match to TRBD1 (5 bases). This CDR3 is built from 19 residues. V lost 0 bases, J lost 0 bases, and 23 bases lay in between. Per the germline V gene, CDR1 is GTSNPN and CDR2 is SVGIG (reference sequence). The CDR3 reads CAWSVGRDWGLGMNTEAFF. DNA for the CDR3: TGTGCCTGGAGTGTAGGGAGGGATTGGGGCTTGGGGATGAACACTGAAGCTTTCTTT.